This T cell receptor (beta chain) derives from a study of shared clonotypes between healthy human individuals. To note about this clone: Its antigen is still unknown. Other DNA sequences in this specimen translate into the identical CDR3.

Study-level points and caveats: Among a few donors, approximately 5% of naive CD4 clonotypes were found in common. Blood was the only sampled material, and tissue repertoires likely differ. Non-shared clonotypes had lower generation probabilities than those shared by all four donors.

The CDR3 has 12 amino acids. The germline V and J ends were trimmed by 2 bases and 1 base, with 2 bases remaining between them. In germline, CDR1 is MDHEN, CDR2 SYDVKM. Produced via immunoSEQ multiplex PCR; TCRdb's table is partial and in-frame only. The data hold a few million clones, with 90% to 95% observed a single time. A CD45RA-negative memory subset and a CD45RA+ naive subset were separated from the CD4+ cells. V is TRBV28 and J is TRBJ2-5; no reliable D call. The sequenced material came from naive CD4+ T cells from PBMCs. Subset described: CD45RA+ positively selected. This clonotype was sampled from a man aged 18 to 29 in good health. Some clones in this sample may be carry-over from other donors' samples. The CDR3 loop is CASSLAQETQYF. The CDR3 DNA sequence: TGTGCCAGCAGTTTAGCCCAAGAGACCCAGTACTTC.